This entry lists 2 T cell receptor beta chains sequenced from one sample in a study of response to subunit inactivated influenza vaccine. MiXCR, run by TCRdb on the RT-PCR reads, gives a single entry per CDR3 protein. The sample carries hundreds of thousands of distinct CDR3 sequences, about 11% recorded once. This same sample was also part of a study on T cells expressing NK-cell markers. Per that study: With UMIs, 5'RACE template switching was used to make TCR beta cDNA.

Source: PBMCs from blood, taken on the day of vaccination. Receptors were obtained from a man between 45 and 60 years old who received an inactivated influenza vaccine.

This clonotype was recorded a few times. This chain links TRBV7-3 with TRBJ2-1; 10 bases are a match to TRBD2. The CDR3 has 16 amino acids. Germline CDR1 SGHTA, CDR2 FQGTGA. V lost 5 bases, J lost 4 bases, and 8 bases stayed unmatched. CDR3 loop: CASSPTTSGVYNEQFF. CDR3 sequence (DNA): TGTGCCAGCAGCCCCACCACTAGCGGGGTTTACAATGAGCAGTTCTTC.

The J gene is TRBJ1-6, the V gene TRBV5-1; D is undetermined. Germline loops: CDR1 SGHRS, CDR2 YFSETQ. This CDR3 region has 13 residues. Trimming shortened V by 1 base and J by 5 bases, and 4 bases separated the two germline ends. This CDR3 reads CASSLQDNSPLHF. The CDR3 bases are TGCGCCAGCAGCTTGCAGGATAATTCACCCCTCCACTTT.